This TCR beta chain was captured in a study of shared clonotypes between healthy human individuals. Method: immunoSEQ multiplex PCR; TCRdb's copy keeps in-frame clones and lacks some. Of roughly 2,300,000 clones listed, roughly 92% are singletons. V was pared by 1 base and J by 8 bases, with 6 bases of the junction left unmatched. Looked up from germline, CDR1 is MDHEN and CDR2 is SYDVKM. The CDR3 extends over 14 amino acids. CD4+ cells were split into CD45RA+ naive and CD45RA-negative memory subsets. The chain has TRBV28 and TRBJ1-2; 8 nucleotides align to TRBD1. This clonotype originated in a young man in good health. Some clones in this sample may be carry-over from other donors' samples. Sequences were obtained from naive CD4+ T cells from PBMCs. The subset: CD45RA+ positively selected. CDR3 sequence (DNA): TGTGCCAGCAGTTTATCATCAGGGGGCGAAGGCTACACCTTC. This encodes CASSLSSGGEGYTF.